These 24 T cell receptor beta chains originate from one sample sequenced in a study of blood T cell repertoires in COVID-19. The data were produced by immunoSEQ multiplex PCR, yet TCRdb's version contains in-frame clones alone and is incomplete. The sample shows around 100,000 clones, over 80% of them seen only once. Sequenced: peripheral blood. These TCRs come from a woman between 45 and 60 years old with acute or convalescent COVID-19.

This clone was seen a single time. This chain joins TRBV4-1 and TRBJ2-6; no firm D call. The germline V and J ends were trimmed by 0 bases and 4 bases, with 4 bases remaining between them. Germline CDR1 is MGHRA and CDR2 is YSYEKL. The CDR3 consists of 14 residues. As DNA, the CDR3 is TGCGCCAGCAGCCAAGATATCGGGGCCAACGTCCTGACTTTC. Its protein is CASSQDIGANVLTF.

The rearrangement links TRBV28 to TRBJ2-1; D is unclear. Trimming took 5 bases from V and 6 from J, leaving 8 bases between them. The CDR3 sequence is 12 residues long. The germline V gene has CDR1 MDHEN and CDR2 SYDVKM. The CDR3, as DNA: TGTGCCAGCAGTGTTCCAGGCAATGAGCAGTTCTTC. This sequence encodes CASSVPGNEQFF.

This sequence joins TRBV12-5 and TRBJ2-7; D is possibly TRBD2 (5 bases). The CDR3 is made up of 16 amino acids. Germline-derived CDR1 and CDR2 are LGHNT and FRNRAP. Deletions cut 7 bases from V and 0 bases from J, with 19 bases between. CDR3 sequence: CASVPPGGESSYEQYF. The CDR3 DNA reads TGTGCTAGTGTTCCACCCGGAGGCGAAAGCTCCTACGAGCAGTACTTC.

The table lists this clone with a count of one. The chain carries TRBV6-1 and TRBJ2-5; 14 bases agree with TRBD2. With 4 bases clipped from V and 5 bases from J, the junction kept 6 bases outside the gene matches. There are 16 residues in the CDR3. Germline lookup yields CDR1 MNHNS and CDR2 SASEGT. CDR3 DNA: TGTGCCAGCAGTGGGGGACTAGCGGGAGTTTGGGAGACCCAGTACTTC. This gives the protein CASSGGLAGVWETQYF.

The V and J genes are TRBV6-2 or TRBV6-3 and TRBJ2-5; the D gene is possibly TRBD1 (6 bases). Trimming shortened V by 3 bases and J by 2 bases, and 10 bases separated the two germline ends. Germline values: CDR1 MNHEY, CDR2 SVGEGT. The CDR3 loop spans 14 amino acids. This CDR3 reads CASSYPDSQETQYF. CDR3 bases: TGTGCCAGCAGTTATCCGGACAGTCAAGAGACCCAGTACTTC.

The chain couples TRBV5-1 to TRBJ2-3; 7 positions agree with TRBD1. The CDR3 is 15 residues long. J was trimmed by 4 bases and V by 3 bases; bases with no gene match: 8. Germline CDR1 is SGHRS and CDR2 is YFSETQ. CDR3 sequence (DNA): TGCGCCAGCAGCTACCGACAGGGAATGTCAGATACGCAGTATTTT. It is translated as CASSYRQGMSDTQYF.

The rearrangement joins TRBV30 to TRBJ1-2, with a weak D call TRBD1 (6 bases). V was shortened by 4 bases and J by 7 bases, with 16 bases between the two germline ends. The CDR3 consists of 13 residues. From germline, CDR1 is GTSNPN and CDR2 SVGIG (reference sequence). The CDR3 region is CAWKPPGVGGYTF. For the CDR3, the DNA is TGTGCCTGGAAACCGCCAGGGGTTGGTGGCTACACCTTC.

The count of this clone is one. V gene TRBV30 combines with J gene TRBJ2-1; tentative D call: TRBD2 (6 bases). V shed 7 bases and J shed 8 bases, with 18 bases lying between them. Germline CDR1 reads GTSNPN; CDR2 reads SVGIG (reference sequence). The CDR3 contains 13 residues. The CDR3 nucleotides are TGTGCCTTCGATCTAGCGCCGAAGGATGAGCAGTTCTTC. Translation: CAFDLAPKDEQFF.

V usage is TRBV12-3 or TRBV12-4 and J usage is TRBJ2-5, with 10 bases matching TRBD1. The CDR3 is 13 amino acids. V trimming: 7 bases; J trimming: 4 bases; junction bases outside the gene matches: 3. CDR3 loop: CASMGTGAETQYF. The CDR3 DNA sequence: TGTGCCAGCATGGGGACAGGGGCAGAGACCCAGTACTTC.

V usage is TRBV5-1 and J usage is TRBJ2-2, with 11 bases identical to TRBD1. From germline, CDR1 is SGHRS and CDR2 YFSETQ. Trimming cost V 2 bases and J 0 bases; bases outside gene matches: 3. The length of the CDR3 is 17 residues. CDR3 DNA sequence: TGCGCCAGCAGCTTTCCGGGACAGGGGGCGAACACCGGGGAGCTGTTTTTT. This translates into CASSFPGQGANTGELFF.

The chain links TRBV19 to TRBJ1-5, with 8 bases matching TRBD1. Germline CDR1 and CDR2: LNHDA and SQIVND (reference sequence). The V gene end was trimmed by 10 bases and the J gene end by 2 bases; junction bases not matched to a gene: 4. The CDR3 is 13 residues long. In DNA, the CDR3 is TGTGCCACCATGGACAGGGGCAATCAGCCCCAGCATTTT. It codes for CATMDRGNQPQHF.

The chain links TRBV15 to TRBJ1-1; D not resolved. The CDR3 runs to 12 residues. CDR1 is LNHNV and CDR2 is YYDKDF in the germline V gene (reference sequence). V was pared by 3 bases and J by 5 bases, with 7 bases between. The CDR3 DNA reads as TGTGCCACCAGCAGGGGAGGAACTGAAGCTTTCTTT. Protein product: CATSRGGTEAFF.

This chain links TRBV6-4 with TRBJ2-3; 9 nucleotides match TRBD2. This CDR3 contains 13 residues. Germline trimming cut 6 bases from V and 4 bases from J; bases unmatched to any gene: 2. Germline V gene lookup returns CDR1 MRHNA and CDR2 SNTAGT. The CDR3 region is CASRLAGSDTQYF. The CDR3 coding sequence is TGTGCCAGCAGACTAGCGGGCTCAGATACGCAGTATTTT.

The CDR3 sequence: CASSSLAGGPSYEQYF. The DNA for the CDR3 is TGTGCCAGTAGTAGCCTAGCGGGAGGGCCGTCCTACGAGCAGTACTTC. The V gene is TRBV19, the J gene TRBJ2-7; 12 bases line up with TRBD2. This CDR3 spans 16 amino acids. CDR1 is LNHDA, CDR2 SQIVND, per germline (reference sequence). The J segment lost 1 base and the V segment lost 4 bases, leaving 5 bases of the junction unmatched.

The V gene is TRBV28, the J gene TRBJ1-1; tentative D call: TRBD1 (6 bases). The CDR3 consists of 16 residues. V was pared by 4 bases and J by 0 bases, with 15 bases between. Germline assignment: CDR1 MDHEN and CDR2 SYDVKM. The CDR3 DNA reads TGTGCCAGCAGTTCCGGACAGCGGCGGATGAACACTGAAGCTTTCTTT. Translation: CASSSGQRRMNTEAFF.

The genes are TRBV7-9 and TRBJ1-2; maybe TRBD1 (5 bases). The CDR3 extends over 13 amino acids. Germline V gene lookup returns CDR1 SEHNR and CDR2 FQNEAQ (reference sequence). Between the trimmed V and J ends, which lost 5 bases and 5 bases, there was a span of 12 bases. The CDR3 spells CASSTFDRYGYTF. CDR3 nucleotide sequence: TGTGCCAGCAGCACCTTTGACAGATATGGCTACACCTTC.

This clone has only a few counts. The genes are TRBV6-6 and TRBJ2-2; 9 nucleotides line up with TRBD2. V gave up 2 bases and J gave up 6 bases; unmatched junction bases: 4. There are 15 residues in the CDR3. Looked up from germline, CDR1 is MNHNY and CDR2 is SVGAGI (reference sequence). The CDR3 DNA follows: TGTGCCAGCAGTTACGCGGGGGGGAAGGCCGGGGAGCTGTTTTTT. Translated, it gives CASSYAGGKAGELFF.

The chain couples TRBV5-6 to TRBJ2-7; 8 bases align to TRBD1. Per the germline V gene, CDR1 is SGHDT and CDR2 is YYEEEE. V dropped 1 base and J dropped 6; count of bases not matched to a gene: 3. This CDR3 has 13 amino acids. The CDR3 coding sequence is TGTGCCAGCAGCTTGAGACAGGGGATCGAGCAGTACTTC. This codes for CASSLRQGIEQYF.

This clone occurred a few times. Other DNA sequences within the sample encode an identical CDR3. The chain has TRBV15 and TRBJ2-7; D is undetermined. Trimming removed 0 bases at V and 2 bases at J, with 2 bases between. Germline V lookup: CDR1 LNHNV, CDR2 YYDKDF (reference sequence). The CDR3 is 12 amino acids. The CDR3 DNA follows: TGTGCCACCAGCAGAGATACCTACGAGCAGTACTTC. Encoded protein: CATSRDTYEQYF.

This chain uses TRBV20-1 with TRBJ2-3, with D maybe TRBD2 (5 bases). Germline CDR1 and CDR2: DFQATT and SNEGSKA (reference sequence). CDR3 length: 11 amino acids. V was shortened by 5 bases and J by 5 bases, with 8 bases between the two germline ends. This CDR3 reads CSAGRGDTQYF. CDR3 in DNA: TGCAGTGCTGGGAGAGGAGATACGCAGTATTTT.

The chain joins TRBV18 to TRBJ2-6; no firm D call. The germline CDR1 and CDR2 sequences are KGHSH and LQKENI. This CDR3 comprises 19 residues. V dropped 2 bases and J dropped 5 bases, with 22 bases sitting between them. The CDR3 sequence: CASSPTQVPLGVRANVLTF. The DNA of the CDR3 is TGTGCCAGCTCACCAACGCAGGTCCCGCTGGGCGTGAGGGCCAACGTCCTGACTTTC. The whole variable domain, remainder taken from reference TRBV18 and TRBJ2-6, is NAGVMQNPRHLVRRRGQEARLRCSPMKGHSHVYWYRQLPEEGLKFMVYLQKENIIDESGMPKERFSAEFPKEGPSILRIQQVVRGDSAAYFCASSPTQVPLGVRANVLTFGAGSRLTVL.

This clone was picked up one time. The chain uses TRBV11-3 and TRBJ2-3; 7 nucleotides match TRBD2. Germline lookup yields CDR1 SGHNT and CDR2 YENEEA. Trimming at V came to 5 bases and at J to 2 bases, leaving 10 bases not matched to a gene. CDR3 length: 16 amino acids. CDR3 in amino acids: CASSVLSGGFTDTQYF. For the CDR3, the DNA is TGTGCCAGCAGCGTGCTCTCGGGGGGATTCACAGATACGCAGTATTTT. The complete variable domain, with remaining parts taken from reference TRBV11-3 and TRBJ2-3, reads EAGVVQSPRYKIIEKKQPVAFWCNPISGHNTLYWYLQNLGQGPELLIRYENEEAVDDSQLPKDRFSAERLKGVDSTLKIQPAELGDSAVYLCASSVLSGGFTDTQYFGPGTRLTVL.

The chain couples TRBV7-7 to TRBJ2-3, with D possibly being TRBD1 (5 bases). The V and J ends lost 5 bases and 1 base respectively, with 13 bases between them. This CDR3 is 15 amino acids long. Germline CDR1 and CDR2: SSHAT and FNYEAQ (reference sequence). The CDR3 reads CASSPTWGGTDTQYF. The DNA for the CDR3 is TGTGCCAGCAGCCCCACCTGGGGCGGCACAGATACGCAGTATTTT.

The rearrangement links TRBV19 to TRBJ2-2, with D perhaps matching TRBD1 (6 bases). Germline-derived CDR1 and CDR2 are LNHDA and SQIVND (reference sequence). This CDR3 spans 18 amino acids. V shed 3 bases and J shed 0 bases, with 17 bases lying between them. The CDR3 region has the DNA TGTGCCAGTAGTATCGGGTACAGGGAGAGCGCGAACACCGGGGAGCTGTTTTTT. Residues: CASSIGYRESANTGELFF.